This TCR beta chain was profiled in a study of T cell repertoires in cytomegalovirus infection. As to this clonotype: As yet, its antigen is unknown.

The CDR3 consists of 15 residues. V lost 7 bases, J lost 1 base, and 15 bases lay in between. CDR1 MNHEY and CDR2 SVGEGT come from the germline V gene. TCRdb ran MiXCR on the reads and lists one entry per CDR3 protein. This sample carries around 500,000 distinct CDR3 sequences, about two fifths of them seen once, and the ten largest clones take approximately 40%. Sequencing was performed on cultured PBMCs, taken from culture after CMV antigen stimulation. The chain has TRBV6-2 or TRBV6-3 and TRBJ2-3; TRBD1 is a possible D gene (6 bases). This receptor was identified in a human donor in good health (CMV status not recorded). Some clones in this sample may be carry-over from other donors' samples. CDR3 DNA sequence: TGTGCCAGCACTAACAGGGACGCCGGCACAGATACGCAGTATTTT. This encodes CASTNRDAGTDTQYF.